These 23 T cell receptor beta chains came from one sample sequenced in a study of a mutant IDH1 vaccine in newly diagnosed glioma (dated by TCRdb to 2020 to 2022). Their antigens are not known. Interpreted using the paper, the time point label stands for: week 23, last vaccination. Each vaccine dose, consisting of 300 ug of a 20-mer mutant IDH1 peptide in Montanide, was administered subcutaneously with topical imiquimod. Receptor amplification or capture employed the immunoSEQ multiplex PCR assay. This immuneACCESS table, as held by TCRdb, lists in-frame sequences with V and J called but not all clones. Of the missing ones, under half trace to an unresolved V gene in checked studies; the others have no known cause. Counted in this sample were roughly 29,000 clones; around 80% of them appeared once. Roughly 8.2% of the sample is in the top ten clones. This material consisted of PBMCs, taken from a glioma patient whose treatment included an IDH1 peptide vaccine. The receptors stem from a woman between 18 and 29 years old with glioma.

V is TRBV19 and J is TRBJ1-4, with 7 bases lining up with TRBD1. CDR1 is LNHDA, CDR2 SQIVND, per germline (reference sequence). Unmatched junction bases numbered 12, after V lost 5 bases and J lost 15 bases. This CDR3 has 13 residues. CDR3 region: CASSQTTGAQVFF. The CDR3 DNA sequence: TGTGCCAGTAGTCAAACTACAGGGGCTCAGGTGTTTTTT.

This chain links TRBV7-5 with TRBJ1-5; the D call in the table, TRBD1, was not verified against the DNA. TRBV7-5 is labeled a pseudogene. The CDR3 extends over 19 amino acids. The chain's CDR3 is CARSIRDRGNHESNQPQHF. CDR3 bases: TGTGCCAGAAGCATCCGGGACAGGGGGAATCATGAGAGCAATCAGCCCCAGCATTTT.

The chain couples TRBV11-2 to TRBJ2-1, with D uncertain. V was clipped by 1 base and J by 10 bases, with 17 bases between them. CDR1 is SGHAT, CDR2 FQNNGV, per germline. The CDR3 is 15 residues long. CDR3 sequence (DNA): TGTGCCAGCAGCTTAGGAGTAGCAATTGTTGGGGAGCAGTTCTTC. It translates to CASSLGVAIVGEQFF. The variable domain in full, with the rest retrieved from reference TRBV11-2 and TRBJ2-1, is EAGVAQSPRYKIIEKRQSVAFWCNPISGHATLYWYQQILGQGPKLLIQFQNNGVVDDSQLPKDRFSAERLKGVDSTLKIQPAKLEDSAVYLCASSLGVAIVGEQFFGPGTRLTVL.

The chain recombines TRBV7-9 with TRBJ1-4; 12 positions match TRBD1. The CDR3 sequence is 19 residues long. Germline V gene lookup returns CDR1 SEHNR and CDR2 FQNEAQ (reference sequence). The V segment lost 3 bases and the J segment 1 base; nucleotides outside the gene matches: 9. The CDR3 DNA follows: TGTGCCAGCAGCTTGCCGGGACAGGGGGCATGGGGAACTAATGAAAAACTGTTTTTT. It translates to CASSLPGQGAWGTNEKLFF.

This chain links TRBV14 with TRBJ2-1, with TRBD2 identical over 7 bases. Germline V gives CDR1 SGHDN, CDR2 FVKESK. The CDR3 length is 15 residues. V gave up 4 bases and J gave up 10 bases; unmatched junction bases: 13. CDR3 in DNA: TGTGCCAGCAGCCCACCCCCGGGGGAACTAGCGGAGCAGTTCTTC. Protein: CASSPPPGELAEQFF. The full variable domain, in which reference TRBV14 and TRBJ2-1 provide the parts outside the CDR3, is EAGVTQFPSHSVIEKGQTVTLRCDPISGHDNLYWYRRVMGKEIKFLLHFVKESKQDESGMPNNRFLAERTGGTYSTLKVQPAELEDSGVYFCASSPPPGELAEQFFGPGTRLTVL.

The V gene is TRBV6-5, the J gene TRBJ2-2; D gene uncertain. Germline CDR1 and CDR2: MNHEY and SVGAGI. The CDR3 is made up of 13 amino acids. Trimming removed 8 bases from V and 5 bases from J, with 12 bases in between. CDR3: CASWYRATGELFF. CDR3 DNA sequence: TGTGCCAGCTGGTATAGGGCTACCGGGGAGCTGTTTTTT.

This clone was seen a few times. This rearrangement joins TRBV27 to TRBJ1-5; TRBD1 might be the D (6 bases). Between the trimmed V and J ends, which lost 0 bases and 2 bases, there was a span of 11 bases. Germline-derived CDR1 and CDR2 are MNHEY and SMNVEV (reference sequence). The CDR3 runs 16 residues. CDR3 sequence: CASSLSIQGGNQPQHF. The CDR3 nucleotides are TGTGCCAGCAGTTTATCGATACAGGGCGGCAATCAGCCCCAGCATTTT.

This chain joins TRBV6-6 and TRBJ2-3; unclear D gene. Germline V CDR1 and CDR2: MNHNY, SVGAGI (reference sequence). CDR3 size: 12 residues. The V end lost 8 bases, the J end lost 2 bases, and 8 bases lay between the germline ends. For the CDR3, the DNA is TGTGCCAGCGGGTACCTCACAGATACGCAGTATTTT. Protein sequence: CASGYLTDTQYF.

A few counts support this clone. The chain uses TRBV19 and TRBJ1-2, with D possibly TRBD1 on 6 matching bases. The CDR3 has 15 residues. Looked up from germline, CDR1 is LNHDA and CDR2 is SQIVND (reference sequence). V shed 3 bases and J shed 7 bases, with 18 bases lying between them. The CDR3 sequence is CASSMARLLTGGYTF. CDR3 DNA: TGTGCCAGTAGTATGGCAAGGCTATTGACAGGTGGCTACACCTTC. Variable domain in full (rest from reference TRBV19 and TRBJ1-2): DGGITQSPKYLFRKEGQNVTLSCEQNLNHDAMYWYRQDPGQGLRLIYYSQIVNDFQKGDIAEGYSVSREKKESFPLTVTSAQKNPTAFYLCASSMARLLTGGYTFGSGTRLTVV.

The gene calls are TRBV7-2 and TRBJ2-3, with a possible D match to TRBD2 (5 bases). Trimming left V 2 bases short and J 0 bases short, with 9 bases between. The CDR3 extends over 15 amino acids. CDR1 SGHTA and CDR2 FQGNSA come from the germline V gene. CDR3 region: CASSLRGISTDTQYF. CDR3 nucleotides: TGTGCCAGCAGCTTAAGAGGGATCAGCACAGATACGCAGTATTTT.

This clone was seen a single time. The rearrangement uses TRBV10-3 and TRBJ2-2, with a tentative D call TRBD1 (6 bases). This CDR3 contains 13 residues. V dropped 7 bases and J dropped 5 bases, with 11 bases sitting between them. Germline lookup yields CDR1 ENHRY and CDR2 SYGVKD. The CDR3 loop is CAITKDRTGELFF. The CDR3 bases are TGTGCCATCACCAAAGACAGGACCGGGGAGCTGTTTTTT.

The rearrangement joins TRBV4-1 to TRBJ1-1; 9 positions match TRBD1. The ends lost 3 bases at V and 9 bases at J; junction bases unmatched: 8. This CDR3 is 14 amino acids long. CDR1 MGHRA and CDR2 YSYEKL come from the germline V gene. CDR3: CASSQRDRALKAFF. CDR3 bases: TGCGCCAGCAGCCAGCGGGACAGGGCCTTGAAAGCTTTCTTT.

The V and J genes are TRBV29-1 and TRBJ2-5; 7 bases map to TRBD1. V lost 3 bases, J lost 0 bases, and 7 bases stayed unmatched. In germline, CDR1 is SQVTM, CDR2 ANQGSEA. CDR3 size: 15 residues. The CDR3 loop reads CSVDSRGYDQETQYF. The CDR3 nucleotides are TGCAGCGTTGACAGCAGGGGGTATGACCAAGAGACCCAGTACTTC.

This clone was seen a handful of times. The chain combines TRBV7-9 with TRBJ1-2; 7 bases map to TRBD1. J lost 4 bases, V lost 1 base, and 6 bases had no gene match. The CDR3 has 15 residues. CDR1 and CDR2 (germline): SEHNR, FQNEAQ (reference sequence). The CDR3 is CASSLVGGGGYGYTF. As DNA, the CDR3 is TGTGCCAGCAGCTTAGTAGGAGGGGGCGGCTATGGCTACACCTTC.

V usage is TRBV6-5 and J usage is TRBJ2-3; no clear D gene. V shed 2 bases and J shed 7 bases, with 13 bases lying between them. The CDR3 spans 14 residues. Germline V lookup: CDR1 MNHEY, CDR2 SVGAGI. Here the CDR3 DNA reads TGTGCCAGCAGTTACGATAGCCGCCCCTATACGCAGTATTTT. Translating gives CASSYDSRPYTQYF.

This clone is classed as medium-sized. The chain uses TRBV19 and TRBJ1-4; D possibly corresponds to TRBD1 (5 bases). The CDR3 runs 13 residues. Germline values: CDR1 LNHDA, CDR2 SQIVND (reference sequence). The V and J ends lost 11 bases and 7 bases respectively, with 17 bases between them. For the CDR3, the DNA is TGTGCCTCAGGCCGTAAAGGGACTGAAAAACTGTTTTTT. This gives the protein CASGRKGTEKLFF.

The chain employs TRBV5-6 and TRBJ1-2; D gene unclear. This CDR3 comprises 12 residues. Trimming cost V 5 bases and J 2 bases, with 7 bases left between them. CDR1 is SGHDT, CDR2 YYEEEE, per germline. CDR3 DNA sequence: TGTGCCAGCAGTGACAAGAACTATGGCTACACCTTC. Translated, it gives CASSDKNYGYTF.

CDR3 loop: CASSVRLGGGRYNEQFF. CDR3 DNA sequence: TGTGCCAGCAGCGTACGGCTCGGGGGGGGGCGCTACAATGAGCAGTTCTTC. This rearrangement joins TRBV9 to TRBJ2-1, with 8 bases identical to TRBD2. With V trimmed by 1 base and J by 3 bases, 9 bases remained unmatched. Germline V lookup: CDR1 SGDLS, CDR2 YYNGEE. This CDR3 spans 17 amino acids.

This chain links TRBV15 with TRBJ2-5; D remains ambiguous. The CDR3 contains 13 residues. Germline V gene data show CDR1 as LNHNV and CDR2 as YYDKDF (reference sequence). V lost 3 bases to trimming and J lost 7 bases, with 12 bases between them. CDR3 in amino acids: CATSREIMGTQYF. As DNA, the CDR3 is TGTGCCACCAGCAGGGAAATTATGGGGACCCAGTACTTC.

The chain's CDR3 is CASRRTGERYGYTF. The CDR3 DNA reads as TGTGCCAGCAGACGTACAGGGGAACGTTATGGCTACACCTTC. The J gene is TRBJ1-2, the V gene TRBV13; 7 nucleotides match TRBD1. This CDR3 is 14 amino acids long. The junction had 9 bases not matched to a gene; V was cut back by 6 bases and J by 5 bases. Germline CDR1 PRHDT, CDR2 FYEKMQ (reference sequence).

This clone was observed once. The V gene is TRBV5-5, the J gene TRBJ1-3; no firm D call. The CDR3 consists of 16 residues. The V gene's germline CDR1 is SGHKS and CDR2 YYEKEE (reference sequence). V shed 0 bases and J shed 4 bases, with 14 bases lying between them. In DNA form, the CDR3 reads TGTGCCAGCAGCTTGGATCCCGGTCCCAGGGGAAACACCATATATTTT. This translates into CASSLDPGPRGNTIYF.

The J gene is TRBJ1-4, the V gene TRBV19, with D unclear. Germline CDR1 is LNHDA and CDR2 is SQIVND (reference sequence). Trimming shortened V by 7 bases and J by 3 bases, and 15 bases separated the two germline ends. The CDR3 loop spans 15 amino acids. The CDR3: CASTTVLDPNEKLFF. Here the CDR3 DNA reads TGTGCCAGTACCACCGTCCTAGACCCTAATGAAAAACTGTTTTTT.

This chain joins TRBV11-3 and TRBJ2-3; D not resolved. This CDR3 is built from 14 residues. Deletions cut 5 bases from V and 0 bases from J, with 9 bases between. Germline loops: CDR1 SGHNT, CDR2 YENEEA. Written as DNA, the CDR3 is TGTGCCAGCAGCCTCGGATGGAGCACAGATACGCAGTATTTT. Protein sequence: CASSLGWSTDTQYF.